This T cell receptor (beta chain) was retrieved from a study of vaccination effects on CD4 cells after COVID-19. As concerns this clone: Antigen specificity is unknown.

Only in-frame clones appear in the TCRdb table, and some are missing; sequencing was by immunoSEQ multiplex PCR. The top ten clones hold roughly 10% of a sample with tens of thousands of clones, over 60% of them seen once. Antigen-specific CD4+ T cells expanded by the ViraFEST assay with viral peptide pools were then sequenced. At the end of less than 12 days of culture, CD4+ T cells were isolated. As their vaccination, participants received two doses of either BNT162b2 or mRNA-1273. This TCR came from a human donor who received a COVID-19 vaccine. The material was CD4+ T cells from PBMCs cultured with HCoV-NL63 spike peptides, obtained after COVID-19 vaccination.

The CDR3 DNA sequence: TGCGCCAGCAGCACCCGGAGGGCAGGGGGCACAGATACGCAGTATTTT. Its translation: CASSTRRAGGTDTQYF. The chain employs TRBV5-1 and TRBJ2-3; either TRBD1 or TRBD2 may supply D (6 bases each). The V gene lost 4 bases and the J gene lost 1 base, with 16 bases spanning the gap. Germline CDR1 SGHRS, CDR2 YFSETQ. The CDR3 has 16 residues.